This T cell receptor beta chain was recorded in a study of shared clonotypes between healthy human individuals. This clone occurred once. Trimming removed 3 bases at V and 3 bases at J, with 12 bases between. The CDR3 extends over 15 amino acids. In germline, CDR1 is KGHSH, CDR2 LQKENI. Using immunoSEQ multiplex PCR, the repertoire was profiled, and TCRdb retains in-frame clones only, with some absent. There are some 1.4 million clones in the sample; around 95% occur only once, and roughly 1.1% lies in the top ten. The sequence was collected from a man younger than 45 in good health. The rearrangement joins TRBV18 to TRBJ1-5; D ambiguous. Sample: naive CD4+ T cells sorted from blood. The subset is: CD45RA+ positively selected. DNA for the CDR3: TGTGCCAGCTCACCTGAGGGCTTAAACAATCAGCCCCAGCATTTT. This encodes CASSPEGLNNQPQHF. The entire variable domain, with the rest obtained from reference TRBV18 and TRBJ1-5, is as follows: NAGVMQNPRHLVRRRGQEARLRCSPMKGHSHVYWYRQLPEEGLKFMVYLQKENIIDESGMPKERFSAEFPKEGPSILRIQQVVRGDSAAYFCASSPEGLNNQPQHFGDGTRLSIL.